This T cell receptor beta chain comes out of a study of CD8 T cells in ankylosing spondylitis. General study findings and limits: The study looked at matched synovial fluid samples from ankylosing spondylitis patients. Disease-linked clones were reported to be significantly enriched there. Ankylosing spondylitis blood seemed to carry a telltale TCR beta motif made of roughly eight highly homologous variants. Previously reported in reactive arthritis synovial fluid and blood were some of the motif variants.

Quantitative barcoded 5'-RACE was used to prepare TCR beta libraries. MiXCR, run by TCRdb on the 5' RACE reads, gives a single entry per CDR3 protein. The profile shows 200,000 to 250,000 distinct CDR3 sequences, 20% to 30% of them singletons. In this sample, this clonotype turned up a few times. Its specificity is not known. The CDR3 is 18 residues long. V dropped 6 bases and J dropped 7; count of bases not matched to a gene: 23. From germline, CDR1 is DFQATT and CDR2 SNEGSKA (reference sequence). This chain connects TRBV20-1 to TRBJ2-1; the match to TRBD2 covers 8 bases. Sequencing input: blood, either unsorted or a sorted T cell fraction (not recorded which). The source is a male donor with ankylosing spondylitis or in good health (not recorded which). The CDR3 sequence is CSAKGHGTGAGVINEQFF. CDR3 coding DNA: TGCAGTGCCAAGGGGCACGGAACTGGAGCGGGAGTGATAAATGAGCAGTTCTTC.